This T cell receptor beta chain is drawn from a study of OX40 agonist ivuxolimab in advanced cancers. This table comes from immunoSEQ multiplex PCR, and its TCRdb copy is limited to in-frame clones, with some not included. The sample includes 77,000 or so clones, less than 95% of them seen just once. The V gene end was trimmed by 5 bases and the J gene end by 6 bases; junction bases not matched to a gene: 14. This CDR3 contains 16 residues. Looked up from germline, CDR1 is SEHNR and CDR2 is FQNEAQ (reference sequence). This TCR came from an adult with an advanced solid tumor such as melanoma, head and neck, liver or kidney cancer. The sequenced sample was CD4+ or CD8+ T cells sorted from blood, obtained in a trial of the OX40 agonist ivuxolimab. The chain links TRBV7-9 to TRBJ1-1, with TRBD1 matching over 8 bases. CDR3 region: CASSDAYGSRGPEAFF. CDR3 DNA: TGTGCCAGCAGCGACGCCTACGGTAGCAGGGGGCCTGAAGCTTTCTTT.